Presented here are 9 T cell receptor beta chains from one specimen sequenced in a study of OX40 agonist ivuxolimab in advanced cancers. The data were produced by immunoSEQ multiplex PCR, yet TCRdb's version contains in-frame clones alone and is incomplete. The data contain approximately 79,000 clones, about 90% of them singletons. The input for sequencing was CD4+ or CD8+ T cells sorted from blood, taken in a trial of the OX40 agonist ivuxolimab. These TCRs come from an adult with an advanced solid tumor such as melanoma, head and neck, liver or kidney cancer.

This clone was picked up one time. The chain is built from TRBV29-1 and TRBJ1-3; the D is unclear. Trimming cost V 3 bases and J 6 bases, with 9 bases left between them. The CDR3 sequence is 12 residues long. Germline V gene sequence: CDR1 SQVTM, CDR2 ANQGSEA. The CDR3 DNA reads as TGCAGCGTTGATTTTGGAGAAAACACCATATATTTT. Its protein product is CSVDFGENTIYF.

CDR3 in amino acids: CASSSPRGTEAFF. As DNA, the CDR3 is TGTGCCAGCAGTTCTCCAAGGGGAACTGAAGCTTTCTTT. The chain carries TRBV27 and TRBJ1-1, with D possibly matching TRBD1 (5 bases). Trimming stripped 4 bases from V and 5 bases from J, with 11 bases between. CDR1 and CDR2 (germline): MNHEY, SMNVEV (reference sequence). CDR3 length: 13 residues.

The J gene is TRBJ1-2, the V gene TRBV7-9; no reliable D call. CDR1 and CDR2 from the germline V gene are SEHNR and FQNEAQ (reference sequence). The CDR3 is 11 residues long. Trimming stripped 5 bases from V and 4 bases from J, with 5 bases between. CDR3 nucleotide sequence: TGTGCCAGCAGCGGAATCTATGGCTACACCTTC. This sequence encodes CASSGIYGYTF.

This clone was detected once. CDR3 nucleotides: TGTGCCAGCAGTCCGCCGGGGGGAATAAACACAGATACGCAGTATTTT. Translated, it gives CASSPPGGINTDTQYF. This chain connects TRBV11-2 to TRBJ2-3, with 7 bases identical to TRBD2. CDR1 and CDR2 (germline): SGHAT, FQNNGV. The CDR3 is made up of 16 amino acids. The junction had 11 bases not matched to a gene; V was cut back by 6 bases and J by 2 bases.

DNA for the CDR3: TGTGCCAGCAGTGTCATACAGGGGTCCCAAGGAAGATCACCCCTCCACTTT. It is translated as CASSVIQGSQGRSPLHF. V usage is TRBV6-1 and J usage is TRBJ1-6, with 7 bases lining up with TRBD1. This CDR3 spans 17 amino acids. Germline CDR1 reads MNHNS; CDR2 reads SASEGT. V was pared by 4 bases and J by 10 bases, with 16 bases of the junction left unmatched.

The chain combines TRBV7-7 with TRBJ2-7; TRBD2 matches at 7 bases. Germline V gene sequence: CDR1 SSHAT, CDR2 FNYEAQ (reference sequence). The CDR3 totals 13 residues. Trimming at V came to 3 bases and at J to 6 bases, leaving 5 bases not matched to a gene. This CDR3 reads CASSLGGEGEQYF. CDR3 nucleotide sequence: TGTGCCAGCAGCTTGGGTGGGGAGGGCGAGCAGTACTTC. Full variable domain (rest looked up from reference TRBV7-7 and TRBJ2-7): GAGVSQSPRYKVTKRGQDVTLRCDPISSHATLYWYQQALGQGPEFLTYFNYEAQPDKSGLPSDRFSAERPEGSISTLTIQRTEQRDSAMYRCASSLGGEGEQYFGPGTRLTVT.

This chain uses TRBV7-8 with TRBJ1-5; D perhaps matches TRBD1 (6 bases). The CDR3 has 15 amino acids. V lost 1 base, J lost 2 bases, and 9 bases lay in between. Germline CDR1 and CDR2: SGHVS and FQNEAQ. CDR3 sequence reads: CASSLGGGGNQPQHF. DNA for the CDR3: TGTGCCAGCAGCTTAGGTGGGGGCGGCAATCAGCCCCAGCATTTT.

The V call is TRBV6-6, the J call TRBJ1-2; D not resolved. V lost 0 bases, J lost 0 bases, and 5 bases lay in between. The length of the CDR3 is 14 residues. CDR1 MNHNY and CDR2 SVGAGI come from the germline V gene (reference sequence). CDR3 protein: CASSYSAANYGYTF. The CDR3 DNA sequence: TGTGCCAGCAGTTACTCCGCAGCTAACTATGGCTACACCTTC.

The V and J genes are TRBV6-5 and TRBJ2-7; possible D gene TRBD1, 5 bases. The CDR3 has 14 amino acids. Germline CDR1 and CDR2: MNHEY and SVGAGI. Between the trimmed V and J ends, which lost 4 bases and 2 bases, there was a span of 12 bases. The CDR3 DNA follows: TGTGCCAGCAGTTCTTGGGGCAGTACCTACGAGCAGTACTTC. It specifies CASSSWGSTYEQYF.